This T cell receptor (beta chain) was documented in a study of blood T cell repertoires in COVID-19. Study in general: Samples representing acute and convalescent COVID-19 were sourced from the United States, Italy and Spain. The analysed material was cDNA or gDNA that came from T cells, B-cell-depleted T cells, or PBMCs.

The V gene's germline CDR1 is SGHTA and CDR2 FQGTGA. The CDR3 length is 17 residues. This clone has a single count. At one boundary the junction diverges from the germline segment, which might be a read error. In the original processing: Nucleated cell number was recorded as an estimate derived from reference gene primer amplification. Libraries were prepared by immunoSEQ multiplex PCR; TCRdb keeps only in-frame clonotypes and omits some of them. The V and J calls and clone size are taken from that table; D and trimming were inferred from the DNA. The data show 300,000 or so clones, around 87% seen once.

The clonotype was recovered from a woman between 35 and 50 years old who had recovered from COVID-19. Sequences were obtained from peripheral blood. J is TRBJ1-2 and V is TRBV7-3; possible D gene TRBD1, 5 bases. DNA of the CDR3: TGTGCCAGCAGCTTAACTTCGCGCTCCGTGGACAACTATGGCTATACCTTC. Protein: CASSLTSRSVDNYGYTF.